Below, 23 T cell receptor beta chains from the same sample are listed, as sequenced in a study of cytomegalovirus exposure and HLA in healthy donors. The PCR was carried out with 60 Vbeta primers and 13 Jbeta primers. Here immunoSEQ multiplex PCR was the method, and the copy in TCRdb shows in-frame clones only, minus some. The sample carries approximately 150,000 clones, around 80% recorded once. The sequenced sample consisted of PBMCs. These receptors came from a woman in her thirties or forties in good health and CMV-seronegative.

The CDR3 here is CASGWDIGQPQHF. Written as DNA, the CDR3 is TGTGCTAGTGGTTGGGACATCGGGCAGCCCCAGCATTTT. The chain employs TRBV12-5 and TRBJ1-5, with a weak D call TRBD1 (6 bases). With 4 bases removed from V and 7 bases from J, the gap between germline ends came to 11 bases. The CDR3 is made up of 13 amino acids. The germline CDR1 and CDR2 sequences are LGHNT and FRNRAP.

This clone was counted a few times. The V gene is TRBV5-1, the J gene TRBJ2-1; 10 bases match TRBD2. Germline V gene lookup returns CDR1 SGHRS and CDR2 YFSETQ. V shed 3 bases and J 7 bases; nucleotides not matched to a gene: 7. This CDR3 region has 15 residues. The CDR3 loop reads CASSSLAGTSNEQFF. The DNA of the CDR3 is TGCGCCAGCAGCTCACTAGCGGGGACAAGTAATGAGCAGTTCTTC.

V gene TRBV19 combines with J gene TRBJ2-2; D is perhaps TRBD2 (5 bases). This CDR3 region has 15 residues. The V gene's germline CDR1 is LNHDA and CDR2 SQIVND (reference sequence). V gave up 4 bases and J gave up 5 bases, with 14 bases separating them. The CDR3 DNA reads TGTGCCAGTAGTAGCGGGTTAAGAAGGACCGGGGAGCTGTTTTTT. Translation gives CASSSGLRRTGELFF.

The chain carries TRBV10-3 and TRBJ2-5; 12 positions agree with TRBD2. The CDR3 has 15 residues. Germline V lookup: CDR1 ENHRY, CDR2 SYGVKD. V lost 7 bases to trimming and J lost 2 bases; unmatched junction nucleotides: 5. CDR3 protein: CAIKPTSGGQETQYF. The CDR3 DNA sequence: TGTGCCATCAAACCGACTAGCGGGGGACAAGAGACCCAGTACTTC.

This chain joins TRBV7-3 and TRBJ2-7; 7 nucleotides line up with TRBD2. V shed 1 base, J shed 7 bases, and the junction held 13 bases outside the gene matches. Germline loops: CDR1 SGHTA, CDR2 FQGTGA. CDR3 size: 16 residues. CDR3: CASSLSPGGPGGEQYF. The CDR3 nucleotides read TGTGCCAGCAGCTTAAGCCCGGGAGGCCCCGGGGGAGAGCAGTACTTC.

This chain connects TRBV19 to TRBJ2-7; 12 positions match TRBD2. This CDR3 has 17 amino acids. CDR1 is LNHDA and CDR2 is SQIVND in the germline V gene (reference sequence). Unmatched junction bases numbered 9, after V lost 4 bases and J lost 2 bases. The CDR3 region has the DNA TGTGCCAGTAGTACCAACCAAGGACTAGCGGGGACCTACGAGCAGTACTTC. Residues: CASSTNQGLAGTYEQYF.

This clone was observed a handful of times. This sequence joins TRBV7-2 and TRBJ2-3; D is unresolved. The CDR3 is 14 residues long. Germline CDR1 is SGHTA and CDR2 is FQGNSA. The V end was cut by 0 bases, the J end by 0 bases, with 4 bases between. This CDR3 is CASSLAASTDTQYF. The CDR3 DNA sequence: TGTGCCAGCAGCTTAGCCGCGAGCACAGATACGCAGTATTTT. The whole variable domain, remainder taken from reference TRBV7-2 and TRBJ2-3, is GAGVSQSPSNKVTEKGKDVELRCDPISGHTALYWYRQSLGQGLEFLIYFQGNSAPDKSGLPSDRFSAERTGGSVSTLTIQRTQQEDSAVYLCASSLAASTDTQYFGPGTRLTVL.

The CDR3, as DNA: TGTGCCAGCAGCTTATCGAGGTCCTCTGGAAACACCATATATTTT. It specifies CASSLSRSSGNTIYF. The chain has TRBV11-3 and TRBJ1-3; no clear D. Looked up from germline, CDR1 is SGHNT and CDR2 is YENEEA. Deletions cut 2 bases from V and 0 bases from J, with 8 bases between. The CDR3 is 15 amino acids.

The V gene is TRBV7-9, the J gene TRBJ2-7, with D maybe TRBD1 (6 bases). The CDR3 covers 14 residues. V was clipped by 2 bases and J by 3 bases, with 11 bases between them. From germline, CDR1 is SEHNR and CDR2 FQNEAQ (reference sequence). Here the CDR3 DNA reads TGTGCCAGCAGCTTATCAGGGGTGAGCTACGAGCAGTACTTC. The encoded protein is CASSLSGVSYEQYF.

The chain joins TRBV12-5 to TRBJ1-5; D not resolved. The CDR3 is 18 residues long. CDR1 is LGHNT, CDR2 FRNRAP, per germline. V was clipped by 0 bases and J by 4 bases, with 19 bases between them. The CDR3 loop reads CASGLVLPGVSRNQPQHF. In nucleotides, the CDR3 is TGTGCTAGTGGTTTGGTACTTCCCGGGGTGTCACGAAATCAGCCCCAGCATTTT.

With regard to this clone: Additional DNA sequences in this sample encode the identical CDR3. This chain joins TRBV7-2 and TRBJ2-4; 7 bases map to TRBD1. Trimming cost V 4 bases and J 3 bases; bases outside gene matches: 3. Germline CDR1 reads SGHTA; CDR2 reads FQGNSA. The CDR3 runs 14 residues. The CDR3 region has the DNA TGTGCCAGCAGCTCCGGGACAGTCAAAAACATTCAGTACTTC. Translating it yields CASSSGTVKNIQYF.

The chain is built from TRBV21-1 and TRBJ2-7; the D call TRBD1 from the table was never checked on the DNA. TRBV21-1 is described as a pseudogene. The CDR3 runs to 16 residues. CDR3 coding DNA: TGTGCCAGCAGGGGCCGGAATACAGGGGCGGCCTACGAGCAGTACTTC. It codes for CASRGRNTGAAYEQYF.

The count of this clone is one. This sequence joins TRBV7-3 and TRBJ2-1; 7 nucleotides match TRBD1. The CDR3 is made up of 15 amino acids. The junction had 13 bases not matched to a gene; V was cut back by 4 bases and J by 10 bases. CDR1 SGHTA and CDR2 FQGTGA come from the germline V gene. The CDR3 DNA reads TGTGCCAGCAGCTCCCCCGGGCTAGGGGGCAGGGAGCAGTTCTTC. Translating gives CASSSPGLGGREQFF.

V usage is TRBV14 and J usage is TRBJ2-5; 10 bases align to TRBD1. CDR1 SGHDN and CDR2 FVKESK come from the germline V gene. Losses at the gene ends were 1 base for V and 5 bases for J; bases not matched to a gene: 13. CDR3 length equals 18 residues. Here the CDR3 reads CASSQGFARQGAGETQYF. As DNA, the CDR3 is TGTGCCAGCAGCCAAGGTTTCGCGCGACAGGGGGCCGGGGAGACCCAGTACTTC.

This clone was seen once. This chain links TRBV7-9 with TRBJ2-1, with D hard to call. V lost 5 bases and J 7 bases, leaving 9 bases between the germline ends. Per germline, CDR1 SEHNR and CDR2 FQNEAQ (reference sequence). The CDR3 has 12 amino acids. CDR3 DNA sequence: TGTGCCAGCAGCCTTCACGGTAATGAGCAGTTCTTC. It codes for CASSLHGNEQFF.

The V call is TRBV5-1, the J call TRBJ2-2; 8 nucleotides align to TRBD1. The CDR3 loop spans 15 amino acids. Trimming cost V 1 base and J 4 bases; bases outside gene matches: 3. Germline V gives CDR1 SGHRS, CDR2 YFSETQ. The CDR3 is CASSLPRGRTGELFF. The CDR3, as DNA: TGCGCCAGCAGCTTGCCCAGGGGGCGCACCGGGGAGCTGTTTTTT.

The chain joins TRBV5-1 to TRBJ1-1; TRBD1 matches 9 bases. The junction had 5 bases not matched to a gene; V was cut back by 0 bases and J by 5 bases. The CDR3 has 15 residues. Germline V lookup: CDR1 SGHRS, CDR2 YFSETQ. CDR3 loop: CASSLEGQGRTEAFF. For the CDR3, the DNA is TGCGCCAGCAGCTTGGAGGGACAGGGAAGGACTGAAGCTTTCTTT.

V is TRBV5-1 and J is TRBJ2-3; 8 bases line up with TRBD1. V was pared by 3 bases and J by 5 bases, with 8 bases of the junction left unmatched. The CDR3 spans 15 residues. CDR1 is SGHRS, CDR2 YFSETQ, per germline. CDR3 nucleotide sequence: TGCGCCAGCAGCTACAGGACAGGGAAGATAGATACGCAGTATTTT. It encodes CASSYRTGKIDTQYF. The full variable domain, rest sourced from reference TRBV5-1 and TRBJ2-3, is KAGVTQTPRYLIKTRGQQVTLSCSPISGHRSVSWYQQTPGQGLQFLFEYFSETQRNKGNFPGRFSGRQFSNSRSEMNVSTLELGDSALYLCASSYRTGKIDTQYFGPGTRLTVL.

The chain uses TRBV7-9 and TRBJ1-2; D not certain. This CDR3 is 13 amino acids long. The germline gives CDR1 SEHNR, CDR2 FQNEAQ (reference sequence). The germline V and J ends were trimmed by 1 base and 7 bases, with 10 bases remaining between them. As DNA, the CDR3 is TGTGCCAGCAGCTTAGGGCTGGCGGGTGGCTACACCTTC. This translates into CASSLGLAGGYTF.

The chain uses TRBV5-4 and TRBJ2-7; 10 bases are a match to TRBD1. Trimming cost V 1 base and J 4 bases; bases outside gene matches: 5. Germline loops: CDR1 SGHNT, CDR2 YYREEE (reference sequence). The CDR3 has 15 amino acids. CDR3 in amino acids: CASSLTRTGGYEQYF. Here the CDR3 DNA reads TGTGCCAGCAGCTTGACACGGACAGGGGGGTACGAGCAGTACTTC. The entire variable domain, with the rest obtained from reference TRBV5-4 and TRBJ2-7, is as follows: ETGVTQSPTHLIKTRGQQVTLRCSSQSGHNTVSWYQQALGQGPQFIFQYYREEENGRGNFPPRFSGLQFPNYSSELNVNALELDDSALYLCASSLTRTGGYEQYFGPGTRLTVT.

The count of this clone is one. The chain combines TRBV1 with TRBJ2-7; TRBD2, the table's D call, was not compared with the DNA. TRBV1 is flagged as a pseudogene. The CDR3 sequence is 22 residues long. The CDR3: CTSSQEGLAGGTLGFLAYEQYF. CDR3 coding DNA: TGCACCAGCAGCCAAGAGGGACTAGCGGGAGGAACCCTGGGGTTCCTGGCCTACGAGCAGTACTTC.

The chain is built from TRBV7-6 and TRBJ2-5, with 8 positions matching TRBD1. The DNA end is more similar to TRBJ2-7, so the J call may be wrong. Germline CDR1 and CDR2: SGHVS and FNYEAQ. This CDR3 region has 13 residues. This chain's CDR3 is CASSGGQGYEQYF. Here the CDR3 DNA reads TGTGCCAGCAGCGGAGGACAGGGCTACGAGCAGTACTTC.

This chain uses TRBV29-1 with TRBJ2-1; TRBD1 matches 11 bases. Trimming cost V 4 bases and J 10 bases; bases outside gene matches: 6. CDR3 length: 13 residues. CDR1 and CDR2 from the germline V gene are SQVTM and ANQGSEA. CDR3 sequence (DNA): TGCAGCGTTGCCGGACAGGGGGCAAACGAGCAGTTCTTC. Translation gives CSVAGQGANEQFF.